This TCR beta chain was retrieved from a study of CD8 T cells in ankylosing spondylitis. Study-wide results and limits: Matched ankylosing spondylitis synovial fluid reportedly contained a significantly enriched population of disease-linked clones. In ankylosing spondylitis blood, a motif of roughly eight highly homologous TCR beta variants appeared characteristic. Certain motif variants had earlier appeared in reactive arthritis synovial fluid and blood.

Germline V lookup: CDR1 SGHTA, CDR2 FQGNSA. Trimming took off 4 bases at V and 9 bases at J, with 19 bases between the two ends. CDR3 length: 14 residues. As the method for making TCR beta libraries, quantitative 5'-RACE with molecular barcodes was used. TCRdb passed the 5' RACE reads through MiXCR, listing each CDR3 protein once. The sample gives under 850,000 distinct CDR3 sequences, under 20% of which show up once; about a fifth is in the top ten. Of note for this clonotype: Its antigen is unidentified.

The origin of this receptor is a male donor with ankylosing spondylitis. The rearrangement joins TRBV7-2 to TRBJ2-7; D is possibly TRBD1 or TRBD2 (5 bases each). The source material was blood, either unsorted or a sorted T cell fraction (not recorded which). CDR3 sequence: CASSYLGTETSQYF. CDR3 coding DNA: TGTGCCAGCAGCTACCTAGGGACGGAGACGTCGCAGTACTTC.